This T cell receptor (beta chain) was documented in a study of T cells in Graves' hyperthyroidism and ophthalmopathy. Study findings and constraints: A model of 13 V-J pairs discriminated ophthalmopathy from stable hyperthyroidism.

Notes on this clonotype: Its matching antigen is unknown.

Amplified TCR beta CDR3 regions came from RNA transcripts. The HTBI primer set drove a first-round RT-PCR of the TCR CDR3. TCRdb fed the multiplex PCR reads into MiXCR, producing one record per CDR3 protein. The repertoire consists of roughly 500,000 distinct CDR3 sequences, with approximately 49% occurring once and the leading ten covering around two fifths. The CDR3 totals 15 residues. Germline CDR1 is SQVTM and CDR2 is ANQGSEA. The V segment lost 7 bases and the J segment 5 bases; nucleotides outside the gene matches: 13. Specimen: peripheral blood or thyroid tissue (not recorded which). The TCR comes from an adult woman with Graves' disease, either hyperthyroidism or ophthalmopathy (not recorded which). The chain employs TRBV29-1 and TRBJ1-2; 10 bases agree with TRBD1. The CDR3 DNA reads TGCAGCGGCACATTTCCGGGACAGGGGTATTATGGCTACACCTTC. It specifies CSGTFPGQGYYGYTF.